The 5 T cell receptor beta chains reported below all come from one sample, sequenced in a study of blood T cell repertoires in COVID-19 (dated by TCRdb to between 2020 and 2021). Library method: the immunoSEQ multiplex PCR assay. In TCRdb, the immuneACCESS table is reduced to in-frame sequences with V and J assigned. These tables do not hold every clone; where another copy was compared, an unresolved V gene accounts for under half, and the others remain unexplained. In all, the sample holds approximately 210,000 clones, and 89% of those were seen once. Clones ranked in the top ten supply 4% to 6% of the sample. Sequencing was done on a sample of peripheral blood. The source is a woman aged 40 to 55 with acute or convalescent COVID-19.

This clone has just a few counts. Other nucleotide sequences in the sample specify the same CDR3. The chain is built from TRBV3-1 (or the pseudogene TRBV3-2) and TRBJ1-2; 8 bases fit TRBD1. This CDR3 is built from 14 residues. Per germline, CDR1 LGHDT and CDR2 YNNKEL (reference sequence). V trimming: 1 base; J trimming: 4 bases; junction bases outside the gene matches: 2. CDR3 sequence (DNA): TGTGCCAGCAGCCAAGGGACAGGGCTCTATGGCTACACCTTC. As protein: CASSQGTGLYGYTF.

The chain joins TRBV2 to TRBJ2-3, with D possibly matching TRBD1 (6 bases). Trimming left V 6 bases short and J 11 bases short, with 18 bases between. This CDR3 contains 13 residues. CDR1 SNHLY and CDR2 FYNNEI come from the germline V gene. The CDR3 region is CASSEAWTDRQYF. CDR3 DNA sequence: TGTGCCAGCAGCGAGGCGTGGACGGACAGGCAGTATTTT. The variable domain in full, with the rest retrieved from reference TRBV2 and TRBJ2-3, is EPEVTQTPSHQVTQMGQEVILRCVPISNHLYFYWYRQILGQKVEFLVSFYNNEISEKSEIFDDQFSVERPDGSNFTLKIRSTKLEDSAMYFCASSEAWTDRQYFGPGTRLTVL.

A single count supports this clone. The CDR3 DNA follows: TGTGCCAGCAGCTTCGACAGGGGGCTAGATACGCAGTATTTT. Protein: CASSFDRGLDTQYF. The chain employs TRBV7-2 and TRBJ2-3; 10 nucleotides agree with TRBD1. The CDR3 spans 14 residues. The germline V gene encodes CDR1 SGHTA and CDR2 FQGNSA. V trimming: 3 bases; J trimming: 5 bases; junction bases outside the gene matches: 2.

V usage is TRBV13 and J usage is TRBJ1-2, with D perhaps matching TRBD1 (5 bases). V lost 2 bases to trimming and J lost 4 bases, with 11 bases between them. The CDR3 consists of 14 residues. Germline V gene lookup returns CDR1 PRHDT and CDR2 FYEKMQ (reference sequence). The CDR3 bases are TGTGCCAGCAGCTTACAGGGAAAACCCTATGGCTACACCTTC. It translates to CASSLQGKPYGYTF. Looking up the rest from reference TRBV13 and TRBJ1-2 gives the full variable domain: AAGVIQSPRHLIKEKRETATLKCYPIPRHDTVYWYQQGPGQDPQFLISFYEKMQSDKGSIPDRFSAQQFSDYHSELNMSSLELGDSALYFCASSLQGKPYGYTFGSGTRLTVV.

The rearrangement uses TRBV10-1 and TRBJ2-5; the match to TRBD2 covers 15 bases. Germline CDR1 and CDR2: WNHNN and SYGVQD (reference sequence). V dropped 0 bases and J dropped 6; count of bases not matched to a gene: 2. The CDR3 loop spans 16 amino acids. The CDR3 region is CASSESGLAGGQTQYF. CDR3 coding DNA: TGCGCCAGCAGTGAGTCCGGACTAGCGGGGGGGCAGACCCAGTACTTC.